This TCR beta chain derives from a study of T-cell reconstitution after alpha-beta-depleted transplantation in children. Study results and caveats: Several patients had high TCRbeta diversity at day 60; it came from surviving recipient T cells and thymic progenitors. One year after transplant, T-cell counts and diversity came mostly from newly produced T cells. Reportedly, only several hundred clones from non-depleted graft cells drove alpha-beta T-cell counts at about two months.

The CDR3 totals 14 residues. Trimming removed 5 bases from V and 2 bases from J, with 12 bases in between. This clonotype appeared many times. Antigen specificity is unknown. Preparation of the TCRbeta library was carried out with unique molecular identifiers. One entry per CDR3 protein, called by TCRdb with MiXCR from the PCR reads. Among about 590,000 distinct CDR3 sequences listed, 10% to 15% were seen once. The sequence came from a male patient between 10 and 17 years old who had a stem cell transplant for acute myeloid leukemia, so the T cells may come from the graft donor. Sample: PBMCs, mostly from graft donor cells, taken 360 days after TCRalphabeta/CD19-depleted stem cell transplant. The chain joins TRBV12-3 or TRBV12-4 to TRBJ2-5; D may be TRBD1 or TRBD2 (6 bases each). The CDR3 loop is CASSKEGGQETQYF. As DNA, the CDR3 is TGTGCCAGCAGTAAGGAGGGGGGACAAGAGACCCAGTACTTC.